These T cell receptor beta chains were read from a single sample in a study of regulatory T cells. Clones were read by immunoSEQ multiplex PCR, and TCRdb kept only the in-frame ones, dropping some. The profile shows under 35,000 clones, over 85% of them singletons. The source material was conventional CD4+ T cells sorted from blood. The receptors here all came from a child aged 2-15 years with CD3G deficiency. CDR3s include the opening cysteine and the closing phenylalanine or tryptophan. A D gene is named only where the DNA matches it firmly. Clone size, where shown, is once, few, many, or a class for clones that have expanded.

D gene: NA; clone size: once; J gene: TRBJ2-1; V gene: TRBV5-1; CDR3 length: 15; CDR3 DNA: TGCGCCAGCAGCTTCCTCCCCTATTGGGCTAGAGAGCAGTTCTTC; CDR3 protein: CASSFLPYWAREQFF
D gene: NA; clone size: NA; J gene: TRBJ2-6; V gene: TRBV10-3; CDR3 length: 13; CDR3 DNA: TGTGCCACCCGAGACGCGGGGGCCAACGTCCTGACTTTC; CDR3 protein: CATRDAGANVLTF
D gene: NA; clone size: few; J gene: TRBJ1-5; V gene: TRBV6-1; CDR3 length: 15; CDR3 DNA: TGTGCCAGCAGTGAAGGGGCGGGCGGGAATCAGCCCCAGCATTTT; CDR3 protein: CASSEGAGGNQPQHF
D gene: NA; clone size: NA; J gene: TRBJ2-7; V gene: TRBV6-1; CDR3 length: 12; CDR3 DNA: TGTGCCACAAAAAGGAGCTCCTACGAGCAGTACTTC; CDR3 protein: CATKRSSYEQYF
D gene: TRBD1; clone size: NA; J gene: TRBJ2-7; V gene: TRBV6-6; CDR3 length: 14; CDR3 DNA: TGTGCCAGCAGCCTTCAGGGGGCTGGATACGAGCAGTACTTC; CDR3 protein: CASSLQGAGYEQYF
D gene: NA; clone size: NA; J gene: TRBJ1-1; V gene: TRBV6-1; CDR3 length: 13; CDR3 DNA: TGTGCCAGCAGTCGACGGATGAACACTGAAGCTTTCTTT; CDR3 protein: CASSRRMNTEAFF
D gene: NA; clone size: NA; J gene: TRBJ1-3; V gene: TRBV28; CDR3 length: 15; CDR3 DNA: TGTGCCAGCAGTTTATACCCGGGGCCTGGAAACACCATATATTTT; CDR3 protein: CASSLYPGPGNTIYF
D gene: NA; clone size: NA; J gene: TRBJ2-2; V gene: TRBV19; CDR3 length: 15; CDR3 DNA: TGTGCCAGTAGTAGAGGACTATCTAACACCGGGGAGCTGTTTTTT; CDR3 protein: CASSRGLSNTGELFF
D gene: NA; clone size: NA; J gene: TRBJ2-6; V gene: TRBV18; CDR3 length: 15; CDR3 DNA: TGTGCCAGCTCACCTTCGGGCTCTGGGGCCAACGTCCTGACTTTC; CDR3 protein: CASSPSGSGANVLTF
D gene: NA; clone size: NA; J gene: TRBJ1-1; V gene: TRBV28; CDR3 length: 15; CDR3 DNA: TGTGCCAGCAGTCCCCGGGGGAGAAGGAACACTGAAGCTTTCTTT; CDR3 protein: CASSPRGRRNTEAFF
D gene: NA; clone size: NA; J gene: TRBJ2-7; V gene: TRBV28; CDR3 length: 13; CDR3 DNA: TGTGCCAGCATGAGTTTGGCACGGCGCGAGCAGTACTTC; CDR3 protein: CASMSLARREQYF
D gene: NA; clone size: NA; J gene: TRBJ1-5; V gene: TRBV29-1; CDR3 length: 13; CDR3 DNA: TGCAGCGTTGCCGGCAGGGACGATCAGCCCCAGCATTTT; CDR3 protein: CSVAGRDDQPQHF
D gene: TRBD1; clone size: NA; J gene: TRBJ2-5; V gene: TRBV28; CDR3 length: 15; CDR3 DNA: TGTGCCAGCAGCAGGACAGGCGGTCCGCAGAGGACCCAGTACTTC; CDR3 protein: CASSRTGGPQRTQYF
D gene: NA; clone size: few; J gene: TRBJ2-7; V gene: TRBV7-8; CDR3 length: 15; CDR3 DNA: TGTGCCAGCAGCTTAGCGGCGGGGAGCTCCTACGAGCAGTACTTC; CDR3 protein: CASSLAAGSSYEQYF
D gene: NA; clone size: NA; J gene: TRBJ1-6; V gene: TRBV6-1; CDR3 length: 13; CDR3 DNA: TGTGCCAGCTCGGGAGAGACGGGGACACCCCTCCACTTT; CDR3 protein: CASSGETGTPLHF
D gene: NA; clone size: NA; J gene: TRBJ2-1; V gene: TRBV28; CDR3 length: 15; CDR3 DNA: TGTGCCAGCAGTTTTGGGGATAGCTCCTACAATGAGCAGTTCTTC; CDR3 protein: CASSFGDSSYNEQFF
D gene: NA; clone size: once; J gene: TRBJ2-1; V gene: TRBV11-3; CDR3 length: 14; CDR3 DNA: TGTGCCAGCAGTATGCAGGGCGGGTACAATGAGCAGTTCTTC; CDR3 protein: CASSMQGGYNEQFF
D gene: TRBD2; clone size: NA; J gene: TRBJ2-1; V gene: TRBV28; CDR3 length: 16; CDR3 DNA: TGTGCCAGCAGTTCCGCCGGACTAGCGGGCTTCAATGAGCAGTTCTTC; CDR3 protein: CASSSAGLAGFNEQFF
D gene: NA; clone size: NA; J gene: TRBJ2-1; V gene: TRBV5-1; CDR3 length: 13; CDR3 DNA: TGCGCCAGCAGCTTGGCCGAGATGAATGAGCAGTTCTTC; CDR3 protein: CASSLAEMNEQFF
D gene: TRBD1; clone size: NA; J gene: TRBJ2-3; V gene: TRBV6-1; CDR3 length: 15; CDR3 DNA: TGTGCCAGCAGTCCCCGACAGGGGATCACAGATACGCAGTATTTT; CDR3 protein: CASSPRQGITDTQYF
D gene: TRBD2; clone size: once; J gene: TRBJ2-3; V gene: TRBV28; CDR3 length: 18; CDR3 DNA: TGTGCCAGCAGTTTCACGGGACTAGCGGGAGGGCCGACAGATACGCAGTATTTT; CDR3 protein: CASSFTGLAGGPTDTQYF
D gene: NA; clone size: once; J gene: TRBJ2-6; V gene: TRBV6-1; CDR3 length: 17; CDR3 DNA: TGTGCCAGCAGTGACGGACAGATGATCTCTGGGGCCAACGTCCTGACTTTC; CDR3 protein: CASSDGQMISGANVLTF
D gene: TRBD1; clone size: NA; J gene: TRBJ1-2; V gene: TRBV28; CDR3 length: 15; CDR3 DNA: TGTGCCAGCAGTTCAGCCGGGACAGGGTACTATGGCTACACCTTC; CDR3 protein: CASSSAGTGYYGYTF
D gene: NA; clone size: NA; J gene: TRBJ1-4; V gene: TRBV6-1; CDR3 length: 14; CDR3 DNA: TGTGCCAGCAGTGAAGGGACAGATAATGAAAAACTGTTTTTT; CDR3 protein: CASSEGTDNEKLFF
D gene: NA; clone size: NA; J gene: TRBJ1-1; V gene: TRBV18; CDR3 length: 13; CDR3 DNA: TGTGCCAGCTCTCCGGGCCTCAACACTGAAGCTTTCTTT; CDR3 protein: CASSPGLNTEAFF
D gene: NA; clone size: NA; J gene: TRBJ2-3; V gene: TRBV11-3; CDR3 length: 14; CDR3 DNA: TGTGCCAGCAGCCCAGGCCTCAACACAGATACGCAGTATTTT; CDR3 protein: CASSPGLNTDTQYF
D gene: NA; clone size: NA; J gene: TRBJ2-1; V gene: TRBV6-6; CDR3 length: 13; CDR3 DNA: TGTGCCAGCAGCAATGATTATTGGGACCGGCAGTTCTTC; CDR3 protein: CASSNDYWDRQFF
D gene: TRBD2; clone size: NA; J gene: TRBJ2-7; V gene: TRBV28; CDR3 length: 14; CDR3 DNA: TGTGCCAGCAGGACTAGCGGGATGAGGTCCGAGCAGTACTTC; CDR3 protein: CASRTSGMRSEQYF
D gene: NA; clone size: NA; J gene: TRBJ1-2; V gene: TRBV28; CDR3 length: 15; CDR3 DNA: TGTGCCAGCAGTCCAACACGGGGGGCGAACTATGGCTACACCTTC; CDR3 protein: CASSPTRGANYGYTF
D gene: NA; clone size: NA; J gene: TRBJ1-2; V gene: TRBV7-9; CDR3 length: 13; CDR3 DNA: TGTGCCAGCAGCTCGATTGACAGCTATGGCTACACCTTC; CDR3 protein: CASSSIDSYGYTF
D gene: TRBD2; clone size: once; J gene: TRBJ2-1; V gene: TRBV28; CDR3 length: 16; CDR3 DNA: TGTGCCAGCAGGCCCCCCGGGACTAGCGGGAGGGGTGAGCAGTTCTTC; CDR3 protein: CASRPPGTSGRGEQFF
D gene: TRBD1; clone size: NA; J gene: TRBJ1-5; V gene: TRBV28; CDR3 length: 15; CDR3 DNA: TGTGCCAGCAGTTACCAGGGGGGGAGCAATCAGCCCCAGCATTTT; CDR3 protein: CASSYQGGSNQPQHF
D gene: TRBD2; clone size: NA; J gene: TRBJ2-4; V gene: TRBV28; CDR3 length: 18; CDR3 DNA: TGTGCCAGCAGTCGCCCGACTAGCGGGTCAGGAGCCAAAAACATTCAGTACTTC; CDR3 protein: CASSRPTSGSGAKNIQYF
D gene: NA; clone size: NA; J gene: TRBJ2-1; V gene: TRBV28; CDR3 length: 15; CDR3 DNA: TGTGCCAGCAGTCCCAGCCGGACTGGGTACAATGAGCAGTTCTTC; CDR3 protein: CASSPSRTGYNEQFF
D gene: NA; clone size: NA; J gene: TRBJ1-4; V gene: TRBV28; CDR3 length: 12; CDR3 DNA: TGTGCCACCGGGGAGTTGACTGAAAAACTGTTTTTT; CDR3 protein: CATGELTEKLFF
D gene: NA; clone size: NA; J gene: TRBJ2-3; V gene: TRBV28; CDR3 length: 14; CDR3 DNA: TGTGCCAGCAGTTTTGGTCGCAGGACAGATACGCAGTATTTT; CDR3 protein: CASSFGRRTDTQYF
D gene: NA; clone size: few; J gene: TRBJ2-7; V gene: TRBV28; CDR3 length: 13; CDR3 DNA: TGTGCCAGCGGAGGTTTAAATTCCTACGAGCAGTACTTC; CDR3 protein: CASGGLNSYEQYF
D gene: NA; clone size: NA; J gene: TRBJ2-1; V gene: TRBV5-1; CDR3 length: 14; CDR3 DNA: TGCGCCAGCAGCTTGGGAGGGGGGGTTCGTGAGCAGTTCTTC; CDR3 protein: CASSLGGGVREQFF
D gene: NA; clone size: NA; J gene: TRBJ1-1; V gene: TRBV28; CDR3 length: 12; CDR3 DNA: TGTGCCAGCAGTTTACTGGGCGAGGAAGCTTTCTTT; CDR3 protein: CASSLLGEEAFF
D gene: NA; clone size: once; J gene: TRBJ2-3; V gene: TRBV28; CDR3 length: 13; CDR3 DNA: TGTGCCAGCAGCCACCCAGACACAGATACGCAGTATTTT; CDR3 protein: CASSHPDTDTQYF
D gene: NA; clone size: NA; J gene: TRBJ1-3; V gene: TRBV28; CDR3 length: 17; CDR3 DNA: TGTGCCAGCAGTTCCCTGCCGTCGACAGGAGCCGGAAACACCATATATTTT; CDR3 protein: CASSSLPSTGAGNTIYF
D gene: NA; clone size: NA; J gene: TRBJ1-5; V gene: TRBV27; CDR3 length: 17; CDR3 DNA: TGTGCCAGCAGTTTAGAGCACCGGTCGGGGGGGGGTCAGCCCCAGCATTTT; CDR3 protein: CASSLEHRSGGGQPQHF
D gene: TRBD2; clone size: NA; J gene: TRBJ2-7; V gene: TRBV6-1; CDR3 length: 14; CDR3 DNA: TGTGCCAGCAGTGAACGTTGGTCCCCCGGGACTATCAGCTTC; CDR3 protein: CASSERWSPGTISF
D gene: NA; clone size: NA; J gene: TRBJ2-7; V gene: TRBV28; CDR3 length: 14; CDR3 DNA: TGTGCCAGCAAGACGGACAGTTCCTCCTACGAGCAGTACTTC; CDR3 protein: CASKTDSSSYEQYF
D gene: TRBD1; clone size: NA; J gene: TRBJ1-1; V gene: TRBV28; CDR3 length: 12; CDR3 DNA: TGTGCCAGCAGGACAGGGTGGACTGAAGCTTTCTTT; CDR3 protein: CASRTGWTEAFF
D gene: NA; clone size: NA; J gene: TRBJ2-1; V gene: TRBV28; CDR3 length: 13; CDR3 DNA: TGTGCCAGCAGTCCAGGGTTCTACAATGAGCAGTTCTTC; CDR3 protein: CASSPGFYNEQFF
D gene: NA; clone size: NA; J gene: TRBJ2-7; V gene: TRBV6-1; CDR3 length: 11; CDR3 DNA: TGTGCCAGCAGTGGGGGGTACGAGCAGTACTTC; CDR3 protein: CASSGGYEQYF
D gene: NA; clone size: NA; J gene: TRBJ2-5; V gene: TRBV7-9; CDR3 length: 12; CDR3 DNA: TGTGCCAGCAGCTTAATTGGAGAGACCCAGTACTTC; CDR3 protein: CASSLIGETQYF
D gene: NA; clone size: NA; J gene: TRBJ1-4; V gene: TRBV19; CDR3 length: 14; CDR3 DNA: TGTGCCAGTAATCGGGGACACCATAATGAAAAACTGTTTTTT; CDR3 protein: CASNRGHHNEKLFF
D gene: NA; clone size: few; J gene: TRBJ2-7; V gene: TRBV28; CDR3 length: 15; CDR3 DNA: TGTGCCAGCAGTAATAGATTTGGTGGGAACTACGAGCAGTACTTC; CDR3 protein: CASSNRFGGNYEQYF
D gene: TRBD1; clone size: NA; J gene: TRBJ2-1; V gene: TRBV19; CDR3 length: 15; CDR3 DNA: TGTGCCAGTAGTACACAGGGGGCGTCCTACAATGAGCAGTTCTTC; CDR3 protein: CASSTQGASYNEQFF
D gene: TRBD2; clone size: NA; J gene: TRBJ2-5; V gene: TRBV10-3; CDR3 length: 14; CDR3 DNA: TGTGCCATCAGTGAATTTATCGGGGGGGCAAAGCAGTACTTC; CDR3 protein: CAISEFIGGAKQYF
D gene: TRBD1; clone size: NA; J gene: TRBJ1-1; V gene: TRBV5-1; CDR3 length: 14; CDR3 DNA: TGCGCCAGCAGCTTACAGGGGGCCCACACTGAAGCTTTCTTT; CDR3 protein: CASSLQGAHTEAFF
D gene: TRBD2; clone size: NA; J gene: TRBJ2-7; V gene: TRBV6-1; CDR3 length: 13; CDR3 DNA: TGTGCCAGCAGTGTAGCGGGGTCCTACGAGCAGTACTTC; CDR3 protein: CASSVAGSYEQYF
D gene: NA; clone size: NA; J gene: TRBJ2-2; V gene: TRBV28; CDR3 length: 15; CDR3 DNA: TGTGCCAGCAGCCGAACGACAGCAAGCACCGGGGAGCTGTTTTTT; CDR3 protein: CASSRTTASTGELFF